The clone carrying this TCR beta chain was recorded a few times. What it binds is not known. Germline V gene data show CDR1 as MNHEY and CDR2 as SVGAGI. The CDR3 sequence is 14 residues long. The V end was cut by 6 bases, the J end by 10 bases, with 21 bases between. This specimen comes from a study of T cell repertoires in cytomegalovirus infection. In the study overall: Public TCR beta signatures indicated both CMV infection and matching HLA type. Study findings and constraints: HLA-C-restricted CMV clonotypes gave the most frequent clonotype in two of eight donors.

MiXCR, run by TCRdb on the reads, gives a single entry per CDR3 protein. The sample holds about 770,000 distinct CDR3 sequences, 29% seen once. V is TRBV6-5 and J is TRBJ1-1, with D tentatively TRBD1 (6 bases). The receptor was isolated from a human donor in good health (CMV status not recorded). Some clones in this sample may be carry-over from other donors' samples. Source: cultured CD8+ T cells from PBMCs, taken from culture after CMV antigen stimulation. The CDR3 nucleotides read TGTGCCAGCAGCCCCGAGACAGGCCAGGGGTTAGCTTTCTTT. This translates into CASSPETGQGLAFF.